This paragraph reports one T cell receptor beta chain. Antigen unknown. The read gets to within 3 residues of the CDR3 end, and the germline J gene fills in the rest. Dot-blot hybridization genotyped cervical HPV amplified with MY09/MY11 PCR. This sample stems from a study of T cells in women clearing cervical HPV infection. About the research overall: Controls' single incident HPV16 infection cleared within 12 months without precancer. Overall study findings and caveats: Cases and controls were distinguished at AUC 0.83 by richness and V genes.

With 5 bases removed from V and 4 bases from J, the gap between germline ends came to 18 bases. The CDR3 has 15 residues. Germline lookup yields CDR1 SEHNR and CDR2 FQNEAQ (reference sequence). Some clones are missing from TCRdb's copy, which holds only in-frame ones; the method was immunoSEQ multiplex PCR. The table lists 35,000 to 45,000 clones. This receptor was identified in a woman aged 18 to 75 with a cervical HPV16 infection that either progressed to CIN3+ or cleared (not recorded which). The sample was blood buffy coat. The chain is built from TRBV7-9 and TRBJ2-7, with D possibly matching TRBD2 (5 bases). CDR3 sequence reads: CASSKDGLARYEQYF. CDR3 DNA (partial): TGTGCCAGCAGCAAAGACGGGCTAGCTCGATACGAG.